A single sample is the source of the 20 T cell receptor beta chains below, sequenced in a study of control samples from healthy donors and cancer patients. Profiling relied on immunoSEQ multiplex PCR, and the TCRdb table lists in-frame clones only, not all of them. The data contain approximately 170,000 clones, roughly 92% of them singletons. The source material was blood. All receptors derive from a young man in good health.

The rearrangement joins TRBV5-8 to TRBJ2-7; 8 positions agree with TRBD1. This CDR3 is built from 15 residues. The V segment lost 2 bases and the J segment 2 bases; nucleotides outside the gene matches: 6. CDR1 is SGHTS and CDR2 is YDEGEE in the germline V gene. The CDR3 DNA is TGTGCCAGCAGCTTTCGGACAGGGAATACCTACGAGCAGTACTTC. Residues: CASSFRTGNTYEQYF.

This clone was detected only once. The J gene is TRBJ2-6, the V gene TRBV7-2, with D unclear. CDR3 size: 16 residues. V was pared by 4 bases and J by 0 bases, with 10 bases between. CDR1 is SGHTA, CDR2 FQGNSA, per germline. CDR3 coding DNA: TGTGCCAGCAGCTCCCAAGCCCTCTCTGGGGCCAACGTCCTGACTTTC. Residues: CASSSQALSGANVLTF.

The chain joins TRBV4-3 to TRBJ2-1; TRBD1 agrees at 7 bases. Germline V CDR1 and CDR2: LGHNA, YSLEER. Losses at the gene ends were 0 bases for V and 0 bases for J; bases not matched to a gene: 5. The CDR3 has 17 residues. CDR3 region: CASSQDKQGSSYNEQFF. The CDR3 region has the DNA TGCGCCAGCAGCCAAGATAAACAGGGGAGCTCCTACAATGAGCAGTTCTTC.

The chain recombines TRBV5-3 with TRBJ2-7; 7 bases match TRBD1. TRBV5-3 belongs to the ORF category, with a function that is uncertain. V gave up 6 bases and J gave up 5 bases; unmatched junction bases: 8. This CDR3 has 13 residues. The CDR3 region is CARIGGRSHEQYF. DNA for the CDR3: TGTGCCAGAATAGGGGGCCGTTCCCACGAGCAGTACTTC.

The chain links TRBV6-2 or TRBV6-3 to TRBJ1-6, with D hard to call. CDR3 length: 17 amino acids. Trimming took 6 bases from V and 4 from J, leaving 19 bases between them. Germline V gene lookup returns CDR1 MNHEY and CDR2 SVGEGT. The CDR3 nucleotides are TGTGCCAGCAGCCCGGTTACCGTGCAGATTTATAATTCACCCCTCCACTTT. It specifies CASSPVTVQIYNSPLHF.

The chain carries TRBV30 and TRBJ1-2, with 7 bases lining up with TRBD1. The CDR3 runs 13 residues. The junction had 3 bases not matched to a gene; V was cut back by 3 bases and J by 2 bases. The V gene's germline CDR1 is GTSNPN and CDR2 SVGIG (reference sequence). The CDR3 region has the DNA TGTGCCTGGAGCCAACAGGGGAACTATGGCTACACCTTC. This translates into CAWSQQGNYGYTF.

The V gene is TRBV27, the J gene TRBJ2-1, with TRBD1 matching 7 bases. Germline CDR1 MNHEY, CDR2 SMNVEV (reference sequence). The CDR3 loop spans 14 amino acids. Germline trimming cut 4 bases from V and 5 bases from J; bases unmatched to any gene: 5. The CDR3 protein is CASSSSDRDNEQFF. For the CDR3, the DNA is TGTGCCAGCAGTTCCTCCGACAGGGACAATGAGCAGTTCTTC.

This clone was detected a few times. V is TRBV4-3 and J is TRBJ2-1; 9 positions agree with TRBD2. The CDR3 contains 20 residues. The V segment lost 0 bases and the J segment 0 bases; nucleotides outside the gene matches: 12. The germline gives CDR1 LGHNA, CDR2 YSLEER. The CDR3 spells CASSQEKSGGSSLSYNEQFF. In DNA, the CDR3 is TGCGCCAGCAGCCAAGAAAAAAGCGGGGGGTCCAGTCTCTCCTACAATGAGCAGTTCTTC.

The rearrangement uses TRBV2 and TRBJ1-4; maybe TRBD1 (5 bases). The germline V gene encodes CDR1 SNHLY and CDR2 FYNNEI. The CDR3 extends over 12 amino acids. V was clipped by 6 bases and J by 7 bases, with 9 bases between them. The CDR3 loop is CASRGGAEKLFF. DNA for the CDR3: TGTGCCAGCAGAGGAGGGGCTGAAAAACTGTTTTTT.

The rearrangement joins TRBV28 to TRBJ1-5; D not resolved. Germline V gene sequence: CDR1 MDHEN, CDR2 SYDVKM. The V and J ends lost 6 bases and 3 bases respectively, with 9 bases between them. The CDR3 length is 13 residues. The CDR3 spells CASRRAFNQPQHF. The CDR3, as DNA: TGTGCCAGCAGAAGGGCCTTCAATCAGCCCCAGCATTTT. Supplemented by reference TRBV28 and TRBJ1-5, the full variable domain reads DVKVTQSSRYLVKRTGEKVFLECVQDMDHENMFWYRQDPGLGLRLIYFSYDVKMKEKGDIPEGYSVSREKKERFSLILESASTNQTSMYLCASRRAFNQPQHFGDGTRLSIL.

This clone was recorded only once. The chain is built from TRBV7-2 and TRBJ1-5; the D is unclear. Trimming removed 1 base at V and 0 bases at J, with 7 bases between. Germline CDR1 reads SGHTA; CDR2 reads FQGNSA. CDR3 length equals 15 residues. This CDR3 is CASSLGGPSNQPQHF. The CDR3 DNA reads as TGTGCCAGCAGCTTAGGTGGCCCTAGCAATCAGCCCCAGCATTTT. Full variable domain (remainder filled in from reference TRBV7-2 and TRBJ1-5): GAGVSQSPSNKVTEKGKDVELRCDPISGHTALYWYRQSLGQGLEFLIYFQGNSAPDKSGLPSDRFSAERTGGSVSTLTIQRTQQEDSAVYLCASSLGGPSNQPQHFGDGTRLSIL.

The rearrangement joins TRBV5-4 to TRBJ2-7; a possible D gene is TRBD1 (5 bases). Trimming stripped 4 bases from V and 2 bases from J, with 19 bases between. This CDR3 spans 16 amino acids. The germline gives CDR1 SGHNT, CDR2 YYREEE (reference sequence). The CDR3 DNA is TGTGCCAGCAGCCCGACTCTGACAGAGTCGGCCTACGAGCAGTACTTC. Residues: CASSPTLTESAYEQYF.

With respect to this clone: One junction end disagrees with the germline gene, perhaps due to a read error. The CDR3 DNA follows: TGTGCCAGCAGCTTAGCAACATCGGGGGCCTCTAGAAACACCATATATTTT. Translating it yields CASSLATSGASRNTIYF. The V call is TRBV7-9, the J call TRBJ1-3, with D maybe TRBD1 (6 bases). The germline V gene has CDR1 SEHNR and CDR2 FQNEAQ (reference sequence). The CDR3 runs 17 residues.

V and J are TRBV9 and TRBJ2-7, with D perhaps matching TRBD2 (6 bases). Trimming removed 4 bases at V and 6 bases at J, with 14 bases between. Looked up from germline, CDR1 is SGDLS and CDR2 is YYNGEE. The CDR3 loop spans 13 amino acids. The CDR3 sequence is CASSLTAGGEQYF. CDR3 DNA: TGTGCCAGCAGCCTTACCGCCGGGGGCGAGCAGTACTTC.

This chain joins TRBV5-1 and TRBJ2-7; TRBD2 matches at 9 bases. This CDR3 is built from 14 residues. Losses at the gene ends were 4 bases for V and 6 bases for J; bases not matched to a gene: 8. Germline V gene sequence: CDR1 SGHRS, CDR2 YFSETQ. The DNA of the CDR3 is TGCGCCAGCAGCAAGGGACTAGCCCAGACCGAGCAGTACTTC. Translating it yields CASSKGLAQTEQYF.

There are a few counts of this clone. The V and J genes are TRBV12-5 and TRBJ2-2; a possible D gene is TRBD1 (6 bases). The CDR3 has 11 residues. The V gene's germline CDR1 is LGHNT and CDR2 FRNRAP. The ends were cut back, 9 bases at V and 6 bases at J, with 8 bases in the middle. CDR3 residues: CASNRAGELFF. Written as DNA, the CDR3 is TGTGCTAGCAACAGGGCCGGGGAGCTGTTTTTT.

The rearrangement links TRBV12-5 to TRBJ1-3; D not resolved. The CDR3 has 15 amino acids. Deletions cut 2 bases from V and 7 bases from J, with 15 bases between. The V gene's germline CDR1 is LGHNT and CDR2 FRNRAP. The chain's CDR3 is CASGLNSGGANTIYF. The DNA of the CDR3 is TGTGCTAGTGGTTTGAATAGCGGTGGAGCGAACACCATATATTTT.

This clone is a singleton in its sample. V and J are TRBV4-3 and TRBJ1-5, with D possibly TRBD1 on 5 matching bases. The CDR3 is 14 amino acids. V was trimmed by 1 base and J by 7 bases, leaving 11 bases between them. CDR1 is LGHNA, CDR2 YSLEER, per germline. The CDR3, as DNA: TGCGCCAGCAGCCAAGGAATGGGGGAACAGCCCCAGCATTTT. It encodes CASSQGMGEQPQHF.

The CDR3 region is CASRWGEKLFF. DNA of the CDR3: TGTGCCAGCAGATGGGGGGAAAAACTGTTTTTT. The chain combines TRBV12-3 or TRBV12-4 with TRBJ1-4; tentative D call: TRBD1 (5 bases). The CDR3 extends over 11 amino acids. V was cut by 6 bases and J by 8 bases, with 7 bases left in between.

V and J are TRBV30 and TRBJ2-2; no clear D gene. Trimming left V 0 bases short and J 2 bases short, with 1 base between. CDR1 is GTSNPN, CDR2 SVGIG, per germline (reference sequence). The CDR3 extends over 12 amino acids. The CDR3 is CAWSVNTGELFF. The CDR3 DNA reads TGTGCCTGGAGTGTTAACACCGGGGAGCTGTTTTTT.